Here is one TCR beta chain with its context. Its antigen is unknown. This entry comes from a study of T cells in tuberculosis. Study information: In South Africa, adults with active tuberculosis were compared with IGRA-negative and latently infected IGRA-positive adolescents. Within 7 days of starting treatment, or before, PBMC were stored.

Findings and caveats of the study: Samples were chosen by availability of cryopreserved specimens.

Generated by immunoSEQ multiplex PCR, the TCRdb table keeps only in-frame clones and is missing some. The sample records 25,000 to 30,000 clones, under 95% being singletons. This sample's time point: new active TB diagnosis, blood taken before or within 7 days of starting treatment. Included patients were adults of at least 18, HIV-seronegative, South African. This CDR3 region has 15 residues. Germline V lookup: CDR1 MNHNY, CDR2 SVGAGI (reference sequence). The J segment lost 0 bases and the V segment lost 11 bases, leaving 8 bases of the junction unmatched. The receptor was derived from an adult with tuberculosis. The material was PBMCs, obtained at tuberculosis diagnosis. The rearrangement links TRBV6-6 to TRBJ2-1; 9 bases agree with TRBD2. The DNA for the CDR3 is TGTGCCTTAGGGGGTAGCGGGAGCTCCTACAATGAGCAGTTCTTC. Protein sequence: CALGGSGSSYNEQFF.